This TCR beta chain derives from a study of immune characterization of retroperitoneal liposarcoma. Germline-derived CDR1 and CDR2 are SGHTA and FQGNSA. This CDR3 has 16 residues. J was trimmed by 3 bases and V by 1 base; bases with no gene match: 5. Each CDR3 protein gets one entry after TCRdb re-called the PCR reads with MiXCR. The data contain roughly 3,000 distinct CDR3 sequences, 35% to 55% of them seen just once; the ten biggest clones take up roughly 37%. This clonotype has only a few counts. The V gene is TRBV7-2, the J gene TRBJ2-4, with TRBD1 identical over 8 bases. The TCR comes from a male donor with retroperitoneal liposarcoma. Sequenced input: tumor tissue. The CDR3 DNA reads as TGTGCCAGCAGCTTAGTTGACAGGGGCGTCAAAAACATTCAGTACTTC. Translating it yields CASSLVDRGVKNIQYF. Variable domain in full (rest from reference TRBV7-2 and TRBJ2-4): GAGVSQSPSNKVTEKGKDVELRCDPISGHTALYWYRQSLGQGLEFLIYFQGNSAPDKSGLPSDRFSAERTGGSVSTLTIQRTQQEDSAVYLCASSLVDRGVKNIQYFGAGTRLSVL.